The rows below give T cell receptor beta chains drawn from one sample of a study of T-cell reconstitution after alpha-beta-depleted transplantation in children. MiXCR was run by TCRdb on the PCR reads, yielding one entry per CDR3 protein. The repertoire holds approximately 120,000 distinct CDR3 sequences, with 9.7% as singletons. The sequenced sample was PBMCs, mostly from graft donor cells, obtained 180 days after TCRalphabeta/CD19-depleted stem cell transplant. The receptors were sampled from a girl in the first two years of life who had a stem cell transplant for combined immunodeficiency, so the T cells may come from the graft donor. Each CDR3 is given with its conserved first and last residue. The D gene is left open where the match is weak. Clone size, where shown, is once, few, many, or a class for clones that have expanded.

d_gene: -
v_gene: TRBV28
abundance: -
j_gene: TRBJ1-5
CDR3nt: TGTGCCAGCAGTTTACGAGTTAGGGGGGGCAATCAGCCCCAGCATTTT
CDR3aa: CASSLRVRGGNQPQHF

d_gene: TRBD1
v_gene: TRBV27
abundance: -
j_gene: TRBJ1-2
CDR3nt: TGTGCCAGCAGTCCACAGGGGAACTATGGCTACACCTTC
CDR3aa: CASSPQGNYGYTF

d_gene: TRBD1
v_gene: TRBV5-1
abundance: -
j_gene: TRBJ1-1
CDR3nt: TGCGCCAGCAGCGCGGACAGGGGCGGGATGAACACTGAAGCTTTCTTT
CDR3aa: CASSADRGGMNTEAFF

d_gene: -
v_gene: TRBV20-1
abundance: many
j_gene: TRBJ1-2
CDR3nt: TGCAGTGCTTTGTGGAATGGCTACACCTTC
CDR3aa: CSALWNGYTF

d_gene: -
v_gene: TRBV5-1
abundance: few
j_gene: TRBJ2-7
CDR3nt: TGCGCCAGCGCCCTTGTGGGACACGTCGACGAGCAGTACTTC
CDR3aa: CASALVGHVDEQYF

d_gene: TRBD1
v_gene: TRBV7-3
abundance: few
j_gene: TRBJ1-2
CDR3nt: TGTGCCAGCAGCCCAACGGGACAGGGGATTTCTAACTATGGCTACACCTTC
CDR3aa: CASSPTGQGISNYGYTF

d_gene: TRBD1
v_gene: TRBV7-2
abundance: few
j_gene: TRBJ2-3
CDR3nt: TGTGCCAGCAGCTTAGCTCCGGGCAGGGGGCGCGGAGATACGCAGTATTTT
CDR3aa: CASSLAPGRGRGDTQYF

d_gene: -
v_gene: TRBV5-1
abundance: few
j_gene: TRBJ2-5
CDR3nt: TGCGCCAGCTCGAAGGTACTGAGAGAGACCCAGTACTTC
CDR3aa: CASSKVLRETQYF

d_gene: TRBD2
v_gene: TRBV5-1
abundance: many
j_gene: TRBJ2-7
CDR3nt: TGCGCCAGCAGCTTGGTTCTAGCGGGAGAGAAAACCTACGAGCAGTACTTC
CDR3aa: CASSLVLAGEKTYEQYF

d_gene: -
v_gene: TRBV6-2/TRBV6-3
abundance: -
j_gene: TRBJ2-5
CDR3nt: TGTGCCAGCACCCGAGCGACATTCAGACAGAAGAAGGAAGAGACCCAGTACTTC
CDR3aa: CASTRATFRQKKEETQYF

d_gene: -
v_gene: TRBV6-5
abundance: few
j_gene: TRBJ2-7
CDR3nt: TGTGCCAGCAGCCGGGACACTAACGAGCAGTACTTC
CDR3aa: CASSRDTNEQYF

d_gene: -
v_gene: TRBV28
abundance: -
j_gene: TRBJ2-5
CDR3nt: TGTGCCAGCAGCTCAGGGCTCCTCACGGGTCCAGAGACCCAGTACTTC
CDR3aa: CASSSGLLTGPETQYF